This T cell receptor (beta chain) was sequenced in a study of T cells in Graves' hyperthyroidism and ophthalmopathy (dated by TCRdb to about 2019). A note on the overall study: Peripheral blood was sampled at the time of initial diagnosis, prior to any treatment. Whether ophthalmopathy could be predicted prospectively was tested in an independent validation cohort made up of roughly 19 hyperthyroidism patients plus 17 patients who later progressed to ophthalmopathy. The study also compared thyroid tissue and blood T-cell repertoires from about six Graves' hyperthyroidism patients. Once sampling was done, hyperthyroidism patients were given methimazole at a starting dose of 30 mg daily, whereas ophthalmopathy patients were given high-dose intravenous methylprednisolone. TCR Vbeta CDR3 sequencing of approximately 140 peripheral blood samples (under 45 ophthalmopathy, under 80 hyperthyroidism and roughly 17 progressor patients) is reported in the paper. A discovery cohort of about a hundred patients, 43 with Graves' ophthalmopathy and about 60 with stable Graves' hyperthyroidism, was used to find distinguishing TCR V-J signatures. The 100 discovery patients were randomly divided into training and test sets at a 7:3 ratio.

Hyperthyroidism patients were newly diagnosed, with disease duration under 2 months, and aged 18 to 65 years. Patients with uncontrolled infections, other autoimmune diseases, pregnancy or lactation were excluded. Diagnoses were established on the basis of clinical symptoms, serum thyroxine and TRAb, thyroid ultrasound, and orbital computed tomography. Blood from progressor patients was collected at the time of first diagnosis with hyperthyroidism, before any ophthalmopathy symptoms had appeared. PBMCs were separated from roughly 10 ml of fresh peripheral blood using Ficoll-Paque density gradient centrifugation. Patients classed as progressors first received a Graves' hyperthyroidism diagnosis and then went on to develop ophthalmopathy during follow-up. Total RNA was extracted with Trizol reagent, and quality was checked on an Agilent 2100 Bioanalyzer. Results and caveats for the whole study, not just this receptor: In validation, the model predicted progression to ophthalmopathy with over 60% sensitivity and less than 75% specificity, a median of around six months before onset. Most expanded thyroid clonotypes (frequency above 0.001) were also found in blood, which suggests that blood repertoires may mirror thyroid immune responses. No statistical method was used to fix the sample size in advance, and group allocation was not hidden from the investigators. Ophthalmopathy was separated from stable hyperthyroidism by a 13 V-J signature model, with 87.88% sensitivity and 81% to 83% specificity obtained in cross-validation and 80%/75% obtained in testing.

The TCR beta CDR3 regions were amplified from RNA transcripts. For the first round of RT-PCR on the TCR CDR3, the HTBI primer set was used together with the Qiagen OneStep RT-PCR kit. Libraries were constructed in a second round of multiplex PCR, after which size selection and purification were performed. Libraries were sequenced paired-end with 100 bp reads on an Illumina HiSeq2000. Processing in the source paper ran as follows. SOAPnuke was used to process the raw data, with reads discarded if the reads contained adapters or uncalled bases, had a mean Phred below 15, or lacked an exact constant-primer or identifier match. COPE v1.2.5 was used to merge high-quality paired reads, and clonotypes were defined as unique nucleotide sequences. MiTCR v1.1 was used to align clonotypes to the IMGT TRBV, TRBD and TRBJ reference segments. The analysis was restricted to V-J combinations with a frequency above 0.0001, which together covered 99.2% of the repertoires. The TCS score was defined as F50 (clonal expansion) divided by E x V (chaos), with BLOSUM62-based TCRdist calculated between CDR3 peptides within each V-J. Welch's t-statistics and random forest reduced roughly 500 V-J features to 10 to 15, which were used in a naive Bayes classifier (R e1071). TCRdb ran its own pipeline on the public reads, namely fastp trimming at Q25 and MiXCR clone calling, and kept in-frame beta chains. Each CDR3 protein gets just one entry, which takes the most common genes and DNA from the rows behind it. Clone size and V and J calls follow TCRdb, not the original study. The sample contains about 130,000 distinct CDR3 sequences, around 20% of them found a single time. Jointly, the top ten make up about two thirds of the sample.

This clonotype was detected ten times or more. The clone's antigen remains unknown. Nothing much larger sits one base from this clone, and base qualities are not available. The clonotype originates from a woman aged 45-59 years with Graves' hyperthyroidism that later progressed to Graves' ophthalmopathy. The sequenced sample consisted of blood.

The nucleotide sequence is TGTGCCAGCAGCCAAGAGGGACTAGCGGCGTTCAATGAGCAGTTCTTC. The encoded protein is CASSQEGLAAFNEQFF. The chain is encoded by TRBV14 joined to TRBJ2-1, with 11 bases in between that match TRBD2. V lost 0 bases and J lost 6 bases, and the count of bases not matched to a germline gene is 4. The CDR3, cysteine through phenylalanine, is 16 amino acids long. Here the CDR3 DNA is all that survives: 48 bases in frame from base 1. The germline V gene encodes CDR1 SGHDN and CDR2 FVKESK.